Listed here are 11 T cell receptor beta chains from one sample, sequenced in a study of immune evolution from preneoplasia to lung adenocarcinoma. Using immunoSEQ multiplex PCR, the repertoire was profiled, and TCRdb retains in-frame clones only, with some absent. The repertoire holds 14,000 or so clones, with 85% as singletons. The sequenced sample was FFPE lung adenocarcinoma in situ tissue. Every receptor here comes from a donor aged 70 or older with lung adenocarcinoma.

A single count supports this clone. At one end the junction does not follow the germline gene, possibly because of a read error. The chain has TRBV14 and TRBJ1-4; possibly TRBD1 for D (5 bases). CDR3 length: 13 amino acids. Looked up from germline, CDR1 is SGHDN and CDR2 is FVKESK. CDR3 loop: CASSQDFGAGLSF. The CDR3, as DNA: TGTGCCAGCAGCCAAGATTTCGGGGCAGGACTAAGCTTT.

CDR3 bases: TGTGCCAGCAGGCTTCTAGCGGGAGGGTTAGATACGCAGTATTTT. Translation gives CASRLLAGGLDTQYF. V gene TRBV6-6 combines with J gene TRBJ2-3; 12 positions match TRBD2. This CDR3 spans 15 amino acids. CDR1 is MNHNY, CDR2 SVGAGI, per germline (reference sequence). J gave up 5 bases and V 6 bases, and 6 bases lay outside the gene matches.

This clone was found a few times. The CDR3 loop is CATSRDQLDTEAFF. The CDR3 nucleotides read TGTGCCACCAGCAGAGATCAACTGGACACTGAAGCTTTCTTT. This chain uses TRBV15 with TRBJ1-1; no reliable D call. The CDR3 runs 14 residues. Germline V gene data show CDR1 as LNHNV and CDR2 as YYDKDF (reference sequence). Trimming left V 0 bases short and J 3 bases short, with 8 bases between. Drawing the rest from reference TRBV15 and TRBJ1-1, the complete variable domain is DAMVIQNPRYQVTQFGKPVTLSCSQTLNHNVMYWYQQKSSQAPKLLFHYYDKDFNNEADTPDNFQSRRPNTSFCFLDIRSPGLGDTAMYLCATSRDQLDTEAFFGQGTRLTVV.

This clone appeared a single time. This chain joins TRBV28 and TRBJ2-3; D remains unclear. Germline assignment: CDR1 MDHEN and CDR2 SYDVKM. The CDR3 loop spans 12 amino acids. V gave up 5 bases and J gave up 0 bases, with 3 bases separating them. CDR3: CASSPSTDTQYF. Written as DNA, the CDR3 is TGTGCCAGCAGTCCTAGCACAGATACGCAGTATTTT.

This clone appeared a few times. The chain links TRBV7-8 to TRBJ2-2; D call uncertain. The CDR3 spans 16 residues. CDR1 is SGHVS, CDR2 FQNEAQ, per germline. With 6 bases removed from V and 1 base from J, the gap between germline ends came to 15 bases. This chain's CDR3 is CASSLLTQVNTGELFF. The CDR3 nucleotides read TGTGCCAGCAGTCTATTGACCCAGGTGAACACCGGGGAGCTGTTTTTT.

The V call is TRBV7-6, the J call TRBJ2-7; D uncertain. Germline assignment: CDR1 SGHVS and CDR2 FNYEAQ. The CDR3 is made up of 12 amino acids. Trimming removed 1 base at V and 6 bases at J, with 7 bases between. Here the CDR3 DNA reads TGTGCCAGCAGCTTAGGGGATGGCGAGCAGTACTTC. It yields the protein CASSLGDGEQYF.

The V and J genes are TRBV29-1 and TRBJ2-3; 13 nucleotides line up with TRBD2. The J segment lost 0 bases and the V segment lost 7 bases, leaving 4 bases of the junction unmatched. Germline V gives CDR1 SQVTM, CDR2 ANQGSEA. The CDR3 is made up of 15 amino acids. This CDR3 reads CSGWGLAGSTDTQYF. The DNA for the CDR3 is TGCAGCGGGTGGGGACTAGCGGGGAGCACAGATACGCAGTATTTT.

This rearrangement joins TRBV6-6 to TRBJ1-2; D gene unclear. CDR3 length: 12 residues. The V and J ends lost 4 bases and 6 bases respectively, with 9 bases between them. The germline CDR1 and CDR2 sequences are MNHNY and SVGAGI (reference sequence). The CDR3 reads CASSFRGDGYTF. CDR3 bases: TGTGCCAGCAGTTTCCGGGGAGATGGCTACACCTTC.

CDR3: CSGEGPVDTEAFF. CDR3 coding DNA: TGCAGCGGCGAGGGGCCCGTGGACACTGAAGCTTTCTTT. V and J are TRBV29-1 and TRBJ1-1, with TRBD1 as a possible D gene (5 bases). Deletions cut 7 bases from V and 3 bases from J, with 15 bases between. The CDR3 loop spans 13 amino acids. The germline CDR1 and CDR2 sequences are SQVTM and ANQGSEA.

In DNA, the CDR3 is TGTGCCAGCATGCGCGGGCCGGGATCTGAAGCTTTCTTT. This encodes CASMRGPGSEAFF. This chain links TRBV6-5 with TRBJ1-1; the D is unclear. The CDR3 extends over 13 amino acids. V lost 7 bases, J lost 6 bases, and 15 bases lay in between. Germline V gene sequence: CDR1 MNHEY, CDR2 SVGAGI.

The chain carries TRBV10-3 and TRBJ1-1; D gene uncertain. This CDR3 region has 13 residues. CDR1 and CDR2 from the germline V gene are ENHRY and SYGVKD. The germline V and J ends were trimmed by 7 bases and 0 bases, with 9 bases remaining between them. DNA for the CDR3: TGTGCCATCAAGTCAGATTTGAACACTGAAGCTTTCTTT. Translation: CAIKSDLNTEAFF.